The clone carrying this TCR beta chain was counted many times. UMIs were added to TCR cDNA along with a universal primer site when it was made by 5'RACE template switching. TCRdb re-called the 5' RACE reads with MiXCR, one entry per CDR3 protein. The profile shows approximately 22,000 distinct CDR3 sequences, 5.2% of them singletons. The data derive from a study of T cells after yellow fever vaccination. The study, taken as a whole, reports: Most primary-vaccination clones reappeared after the booster (about 96% CD4, roughly 88% CD8). A small proportion of clonotypes was detected in both the CD4 and CD8 compartments. The study found a weaker secondary response that peaked faster, day 5 versus 15.

The CDR3 runs 14 residues. V lost 4 bases and J 1 base, leaving 12 bases between the germline ends. CDR1 SGHNT and CDR2 YYREEE come from the germline V gene (reference sequence). The V call is TRBV5-4, the J call TRBJ2-7; possibly TRBD1 for D (6 bases). Specimen: PBMCs, either bulk or a sorted T-cell subset (CD4+, CD8+, memory, or dextramer-sorted; not recorded which), collected roughly 45 days after the first yellow fever vaccination. This TCR was recovered from a young man who received the YFV17D yellow fever vaccine. CDR3 nucleotide sequence: TGTGCCAGCAGCGATCCGACAGGATCCTACGAGCAGTACTTC. It specifies CASSDPTGSYEQYF. Based on the CDR3 plus reference TRBV5-4 and TRBJ2-7, the full variable domain is ETGVTQSPTHLIKTRGQQVTLRCSSQSGHNTVSWYQQALGQGPQFIFQYYREEENGRGNFPPRFSGLQFPNYSSELNVNALELDDSALYLCASSDPTGSYEQYFGPGTRLTVT.